This record looks at one T cell receptor beta chain sequence and its context. V was pared by 1 base and J by 4 bases, with 10 bases between. The CDR3 loop spans 14 amino acids. Germline CDR1 reads SEHNR; CDR2 reads FQNEAQ (reference sequence). This entry is derived from a study of blood T cell repertoires in COVID-19. Study-level information: Material from acute and convalescent COVID-19 was sourced from the United States, Italy and Spain. T cells, B-cell-depleted T cells, or PBMCs provided the cDNA or gDNA that served as material.

Original processing methods: Nucleated cell counts were estimated from reference gene primer amplification. The table came from immunoSEQ multiplex PCR; TCRdb's copy has only in-frame clones and leaves some out. V and J calls and clone size are those listed in that table; D and trimming were worked out from the DNA. The data contain 350,000 or so clones, about 86% of them singletons. The clonotype comes from a man aged 30-40 years with active or convalescent COVID-19. The specimen sequenced was peripheral blood. This rearrangement joins TRBV7-9 to TRBJ1-2; tentative D call: TRBD1 (6 bases). In nucleotides, the CDR3 is TGTGCCAGCAGCTTAGGGGGGCAAGTCTATGGCTACACCTTC. Its translation is CASSLGGQVYGYTF. Together with reference TRBV7-9 and TRBJ1-2, the CDR3 gives the full variable domain: DTGVSQNPRHKITKRGQNVTFRCDPISEHNRLYWYRQTLGQGPEFLTYFQNEAQLEKSRLLSDRFSAERPKGSFSTLEIQRTEQGDSAMYLCASSLGGQVYGYTFGSGTRLTVV.